This TCR beta chain was obtained from a study of T cells after yellow fever vaccination. The CDR3 sequence is 15 residues long. Trimming pared 5 bases from V and 4 bases from J, leaving 18 bases between. The V gene's germline CDR1 is MNHEY and CDR2 SVGEGT. Template switching with 5'RACE generated the TCR cDNA and added a universal primer site and UMIs. MiXCR, applied by TCRdb to the 5' RACE reads, yields one record per CDR3 protein. The sample yields roughly 330,000 distinct CDR3 sequences, about 6.9% seen once. This clonotype was counted a few times. The receptor's source is a young man who received the YFV17D yellow fever vaccine. Material: PBMCs, obtained about 41 days after the first yellow fever vaccination. This chain connects TRBV6-2 or TRBV6-3 to TRBJ2-7; D gene ambiguous. The CDR3 loop reads CASSAPGGLLYEQYF. DNA of the CDR3: TGTGCCAGCAGTGCGCCGGGCGGCTTACTTTACGAGCAGTACTTC.